This T cell receptor (beta chain) was observed in a study of cytomegalovirus exposure and HLA in healthy donors. As for the study in general: Among several hundred genotyped donors, 80% to 90% fell in the Caucasian-associated ancestry cluster. General observations from the study: Associated with cytomegalovirus, according to the listing, were some 150 TCR beta chains. Rates of TCR association differed by HLA locus in a later analysis, with DRB1 highest and HLA-C lowest.

About this clone: As yet, its antigen is unknown.

PCR was performed using 60 Vbeta and 13 Jbeta primers. Using immunoSEQ multiplex PCR, the repertoire was profiled, and TCRdb retains in-frame clones only, with some absent. The data contain about 130,000 clones, roughly four fifths of them singletons. This CDR3 region has 12 residues. V was clipped by 7 bases and J by 3 bases; unmatched bases: 0. Germline-derived CDR1 and CDR2 are SGHRS and YFSETQ. The TCR originated in a woman between 35 and 50 years old in good health and CMV-seropositive. The specimen sequenced was PBMCs. The chain recombines TRBV5-1 with TRBJ1-3, with TRBD1 identical over 8 bases. Here the CDR3 reads CASGQGGNTIYF. Here the CDR3 DNA reads TGCGCCAGCGGACAGGGTGGAAACACCATATATTTT.